A single sample gave rise to the 20 T cell receptor beta chains below, sequenced in a study of blood T cell repertoires in COVID-19. Produced via immunoSEQ multiplex PCR; TCRdb's table is partial and in-frame only. The sample lists roughly 67,000 clones, roughly 86% occurring once. Sequencing was carried out using peripheral blood. The receptors shown here come from a man aged 45-65 years with acute or convalescent COVID-19.

CDR3 bases: TGTGCCAGCAGATACAATCTAGCGGGGAGTTTGAATGAGCAGTTCTTC. Translation: CASRYNLAGSLNEQFF. The gene calls are TRBV6-5 and TRBJ2-1, with 9 nucleotides matching TRBD2. The trim removed 6 bases at V and 7 bases at J, leaving 13 bases unmatched. The CDR3 runs 16 residues. From germline, CDR1 is MNHEY and CDR2 SVGAGI.

V usage is TRBV7-8 and J usage is TRBJ2-2; possible D gene TRBD2, 5 bases. V was clipped by 0 bases and J by 1 base, with 6 bases between them. Germline V gene sequence: CDR1 SGHVS, CDR2 FQNEAQ. CDR3 length equals 15 residues. CDR3 residues: CASSLADWNTGELFF. The CDR3 coding sequence is TGTGCCAGCAGCTTAGCGGACTGGAACACCGGGGAGCTGTTTTTT.

The V gene is TRBV19, the J gene TRBJ2-7; no clear D. Germline CDR1 is LNHDA and CDR2 is SQIVND (reference sequence). This CDR3 is built from 13 residues. Trimming removed 3 bases at V and 6 bases at J, with 12 bases between. The CDR3 reads CASSIKPRSEQYF. Here the CDR3 DNA reads TGTGCCAGTAGTATTAAACCGCGGTCCGAGCAGTACTTC. Combining the CDR3 with reference TRBV19 and TRBJ2-7 gives the whole variable domain DGGITQSPKYLFRKEGQNVTLSCEQNLNHDAMYWYRQDPGQGLRLIYYSQIVNDFQKGDIAEGYSVSREKKESFPLTVTSAQKNPTAFYLCASSIKPRSEQYFGPGTRLTVT.

The chain employs TRBV19 and TRBJ1-2, with TRBD1 matching 8 bases. Looked up from germline, CDR1 is LNHDA and CDR2 is SQIVND (reference sequence). The J segment lost 6 bases and the V segment lost 3 bases, leaving 3 bases of the junction unmatched. CDR3 length equals 13 residues. The CDR3 is CASSIQGADGYTF. In DNA, the CDR3 is TGTGCCAGTAGTATTCAGGGGGCGGATGGCTACACCTTC.

In its sample, this clone was seen once. V gene TRBV11-2 combines with J gene TRBJ2-2; D is possibly TRBD2 (5 bases). The germline V gene encodes CDR1 SGHAT and CDR2 FQNNGV. The V end was cut by 0 bases, the J end by 7 bases, with 6 bases between. The CDR3 has 13 residues. CDR3 bases: TGTGCCAGCAGCTTAGATCGGGGCGGGGAGCTGTTTTTT. Translating gives CASSLDRGGELFF.

This clone was observed a single time. This sequence joins TRBV19 and TRBJ1-4, with D tentatively TRBD1 (5 bases). Germline V gene sequence: CDR1 LNHDA, CDR2 SQIVND (reference sequence). CDR3 size: 15 residues. V was shortened by 0 bases and J by 5 bases, with 10 bases between the two germline ends. As DNA, the CDR3 is TGTGCCAGTAGTATAGATGACAGACAGAATGAAAAACTGTTTTTT. Its translation: CASSIDDRQNEKLFF.

This chain connects TRBV10-1 to TRBJ2-7, with TRBD2 identical over 13 bases. Trimming at V came to 6 bases and at J to 11 bases, leaving 10 bases not matched to a gene. This CDR3 is 14 amino acids long. Germline CDR1 reads WNHNN; CDR2 reads SYGVQD (reference sequence). DNA of the CDR3: TGCGCCAGCAGCCTGAGGACTAGCGGGGGTGCCAAGTACTTC. Translating gives CASSLRTSGGAKYF.

The chain combines TRBV18 with TRBJ2-5; TRBD1 is a possible D gene (6 bases). CDR1 KGHSH and CDR2 LQKENI come from the germline V gene. The CDR3 contains 15 residues. V lost 0 bases and J 5 bases, leaving 13 bases between the germline ends. DNA of the CDR3: TGTGCCAGCTCACCACCGGAACAGGGTGGGGAGACCCAGTACTTC. Translation gives CASSPPEQGGETQYF.

V usage is TRBV5-8 and J usage is TRBJ2-7, with TRBD1 identical over 10 bases. This CDR3 is built from 15 residues. Germline loops: CDR1 SGHTS, CDR2 YDEGEE. V was clipped by 0 bases and J by 2 bases; unmatched bases: 2. In DNA form, the CDR3 reads TGTGCCAGCAGCTTGGCCGGGACAGGGGCCTACGAGCAGTACTTC. Translating it yields CASSLAGTGAYEQYF.

This clone was seen a few times. The V and J genes are TRBV28 and TRBJ1-3; unclear D gene. The CDR3 length is 18 residues. Germline V gene lookup returns CDR1 MDHEN and CDR2 SYDVKM. The ends were cut back, 3 bases at V and 0 bases at J, with 18 bases in the middle. The CDR3 DNA reads TGTGCCAGCAGTTTTTTGGAGGACCGCCCAAGCTCTGGAAACACCATATATTTT. Protein: CASSFLEDRPSSGNTIYF. The variable domain in full, with the rest retrieved from reference TRBV28 and TRBJ1-3, is DVKVTQSSRYLVKRTGEKVFLECVQDMDHENMFWYRQDPGLGLRLIYFSYDVKMKEKGDIPEGYSVSREKKERFSLILESASTNQTSMYLCASSFLEDRPSSGNTIYFGEGSWLTVV.

This rearrangement joins TRBV6-5 to TRBJ1-2; a weak D match, TRBD1 (5 bases). The CDR3 sequence is 13 residues long. The germline gives CDR1 MNHEY, CDR2 SVGAGI. The ends were cut back, 2 bases at V and 3 bases at J, with 7 bases in the middle. CDR3 DNA sequence: TGTGCCAGCAGTTACGGGGGGTACTATGGCTACACCTTC. As protein: CASSYGGYYGYTF.

J is TRBJ1-1 and V is TRBV5-4, with 8 bases that match TRBD1. V shed 5 bases and J 6 bases; nucleotides not matched to a gene: 0. Per the germline V gene, CDR1 is SGHNT and CDR2 is YYREEE (reference sequence). The CDR3 contains 11 residues. The CDR3 loop reads CASRTGAEAFF. Written as DNA, the CDR3 is TGTGCCAGCAGGACAGGGGCTGAAGCTTTCTTT.

Here the CDR3 DNA reads TGTGCCAGCAGTTTAAAGGACAGGGCCCACGAGCAGTACTTC. The encoded protein is CASSLKDRAHEQYF. The gene calls are TRBV6-1 and TRBJ2-7, with 8 bases fitting TRBD1. The CDR3 is made up of 14 amino acids. Germline assignment: CDR1 MNHNS and CDR2 SASEGT. The V and J ends lost 5 bases and 5 bases, in that order; junction bases with no gene match: 8.

Of note for this clone: Its ends do not fully match the called genes, so a read error is possible. The chain links TRBV10-3 to TRBJ1-2; 7 bases match TRBD1. The CDR3 has 13 residues. Germline assignment: CDR1 ENHRY and CDR2 SYGVKD. DNA for the CDR3: TGTGCCATCACTGAGGGCAGGGGGAATGGCTACACCTTC. This codes for CAITEGRGNGYTF.

This clone is labeled as medium-sized. This chain uses TRBV3-1 (or the pseudogene TRBV3-2) with TRBJ2-7, with 10 bases that match TRBD2. The J segment lost 6 bases and the V segment lost 3 bases, leaving 8 bases of the junction unmatched. The CDR3 covers 15 residues. Germline assignment: CDR1 LGHDT and CDR2 YNNKEL (reference sequence). Here the CDR3 DNA reads TGTGCCAGCAGCCAGGGGGGACTAGCGCGCGGCGAGCAGTACTTC. This sequence encodes CASSQGGLARGEQYF.

V is TRBV5-5 and J is TRBJ1-6; TRBD1 aligns across 8 bases. This CDR3 spans 16 amino acids. Germline CDR1 is SGHKS and CDR2 is YYEKEE (reference sequence). With V trimmed by 6 bases and J by 8 bases, 13 bases remained unmatched. CDR3 sequence (DNA): TGTGCCAGCACCCACGGGACAGGTTCAATGGATTCACCCCTCCACTTT. It translates to CASTHGTGSMDSPLHF.

This chain links TRBV21-1 with TRBJ1-1. TRBV21-1 counts as a pseudogene. The CDR3 spans 12 residues. In nucleotides, the CDR3 is TGTGCCAGCAGGTCCGGGATCACTGAAGCTTTCTTT. It translates to CASRSGITEAFF.

V is TRBV6-5 and J is TRBJ1-4; weak D call: TRBD1 (6 bases). With 7 bases removed from V and 8 bases from J, the gap between germline ends came to 14 bases. This CDR3 has 13 amino acids. Germline CDR1 reads MNHEY; CDR2 reads SVGAGI. The CDR3 sequence: CASTQGRGEKLFF. The CDR3 region has the DNA TGTGCCAGCACCCAGGGGAGGGGGGAAAAACTGTTTTTT.

This clone was counted a single time. The chain uses TRBV12-5 and TRBJ2-5; D not certain. This CDR3 region has 11 residues. The ends were cut back, 5 bases at V and 5 bases at J, with 6 bases in the middle. Germline assignment: CDR1 LGHNT and CDR2 FRNRAP. CDR3 region: CASGLVETQYF. The CDR3 DNA sequence: TGTGCTAGTGGTCTAGTCGAGACCCAGTACTTC.

This chain uses TRBV11-1 with TRBJ2-1; D may be TRBD2 (7 bases). This CDR3 region has 16 residues. Germline V CDR1 and CDR2: SGHAT, FQDESV (reference sequence). V dropped 2 bases and J dropped 2 bases, with 13 bases sitting between them. CDR3 protein: CASSLFGGATYNEQFF. The CDR3 region has the DNA TGTGCCAGCAGCTTATTTGGGGGGGCGACCTACAATGAGCAGTTCTTC.